Presented here are 18 T cell receptor beta chains from one specimen sequenced in a study of vaccination and CD4 T cells after COVID-19 (dated by TCRdb to about 2022). Receptor amplification or capture employed PCR. Sequencing relied on an Illumina iSeq 100. DNA from cultured CD4+ T cells underwent TCR sequencing with the Oncomine TCR Beta short-read assay at the Johns Hopkins FTIC core. The QIAamp micro DNA kit was used to extract genomic DNA from the cultured CD4+ T cells. The raw public reads went through TCRdb reprocessing: fastp at Q25, MiXCR clone calling, in-frame beta chains kept. A single entry per CDR3 protein holds the most common genes and DNA from its merged rows. In this sample the table shows about 9,500 distinct CDR3 sequences, about 35% of which occur a single time. 25% to 35% of the sample is taken by the ten largest. The treatment or condition label, as the study defines it: approximately 10-day PBMC culture with coronavirus spike peptide pools or control peptides (ViraFEST assay). CD4+ T cells from unexposed donors were collected before the COVID-19 pandemic (2011-2018).

No antigen has been identified for these receptors. Sequenced input: CD4+ T cells from blood, cultured in vitro. These receptors all stem from a human donor in good health.

This clonotype is medium-sized within its sample. The CDR3 protein is CASSFPGQADSPLHF. In nucleotides, the CDR3 is TGTGCCAGCAGCTTCCCGGGACAGGCTGATTCACCCCTCCACTTT. The V call is TRBV7-2, the J call TRBJ1-6; TRBD1 matches 8 bases. This CDR3 has 15 residues. Germline V gene data show CDR1 as SGHTA and CDR2 as FQGNSA. The trim removed 3 bases at V and 8 bases at J, leaving 6 bases unmatched.

In its sample, this clonotype was seen a few times. V is TRBV28 and J is TRBJ2-1; 9 positions agree with TRBD2. Germline CDR1 reads MDHEN; CDR2 reads SYDVKM. This CDR3 is 16 amino acids long. The V segment lost 4 bases and the J segment 2 bases; nucleotides outside the gene matches: 6. The CDR3 DNA sequence: TGTGCCAGCAGTTCACCGGCGGGAGGGCCCTACAATGAGCAGTTCTTC. Translating gives CASSSPAGGPYNEQFF.

The genes are TRBV2 and TRBJ2-7, with TRBD2 matching 11 bases. The CDR3 loop spans 14 amino acids. Germline loops: CDR1 SNHLY, CDR2 FYNNEI. After removal of 5 bases from V and 6 bases from J, the junction contained 6 bases not matched to a gene. The CDR3 is CASSPSGRHLEQYF. The DNA of the CDR3 is TGTGCCAGCAGTCCTAGCGGGAGGCATCTCGAGCAGTACTTC.

The CDR3 coding sequence is TGTGCCAGCAGTTACGGGACTAGCGCCTACGAGCAGTACTTC. Amino acids: CASSYGTSAYEQYF. The chain uses TRBV6-2 or TRBV6-3 and TRBJ2-7, with 10 nucleotides matching TRBD2. V lost 2 bases, J lost 2 bases, and 0 bases stayed unmatched. CDR3 length equals 14 residues. The germline CDR1 and CDR2 sequences are MNHEY and SVGEGT.

This chain uses TRBV30 with TRBJ1-2; D may be TRBD1 (5 bases). Germline lookup yields CDR1 GTSNPN and CDR2 SVGIG (reference sequence). The V gene lost 3 bases and the J gene lost 6 bases, with 14 bases spanning the gap. The CDR3 spans 13 residues. The CDR3 spells CAWRGTSGDGYTF. The CDR3 DNA sequence: TGTGCCTGGAGGGGGACTTCGGGGGATGGCTACACCTTC.

This clonotype has just a few counts. The chain has TRBV11-2 and TRBJ1-2; D unresolved. The CDR3 extends over 14 amino acids. V gave up 6 bases and J gave up 4 bases, with 15 bases separating them. Germline values: CDR1 SGHAT, CDR2 FQNNGV. The CDR3 sequence: CASSPQGRFYGYTF. CDR3 nucleotide sequence: TGTGCCAGCAGTCCTCAAGGACGGTTCTATGGCTACACCTTC.

The chain recombines TRBV15 with TRBJ1-2; D unclear. Germline V gives CDR1 LNHNV, CDR2 YYDKDF (reference sequence). This CDR3 comprises 14 residues. Trimming pared 0 bases from V and 2 bases from J, leaving 7 bases between. This CDR3 is CATSRDPRNYGYTF. In DNA, the CDR3 is TGTGCCACCAGCAGAGACCCCCGGAACTATGGCTACACCTTC.

This clonotype has more than one count but fewer than ten. CDR3 nucleotide sequence: TGTGCCAGCAGTGACCCAACTATAGGCCAGGGGTCCAGGCAGTTCTTC. This sequence encodes CASSDPTIGQGSRQFF. The V call is TRBV6-4, the J call TRBJ2-1, with D possibly matching TRBD1 (6 bases). The CDR3 contains 16 residues. Trimming removed 2 bases at V and 12 bases at J, with 23 bases between. Germline V gives CDR1 MRHNA, CDR2 SNTAGT.

This clonotype was seen only a few times. In DNA form, the CDR3 reads TGCAGTGCCCGAAAAGGACTAGCGGGAACCTTCTACGAGCAGTACTTC. This gives the protein CSARKGLAGTFYEQYF. The gene calls are TRBV20-1 and TRBJ2-7, with 12 bases identical to TRBD2. CDR1 and CDR2 (germline): DFQATT, SNEGSKA (reference sequence). J was trimmed by 3 bases and V by 6 bases; bases with no gene match: 12. This CDR3 comprises 16 residues.

The gene calls are TRBV9 and TRBJ2-5; no firm D call. Germline assignment: CDR1 SGDLS and CDR2 YYNGEE. CDR3 size: 16 residues. The V gene lost 4 bases and the J gene lost 2 bases, with 18 bases spanning the gap. The CDR3 region has the DNA TGTGCCAGCAGCCCCTCAGTCAAAATAACGCAAGAGACCCAGTACTTC. Residues: CASSPSVKITQETQYF.

This clonotype has a handful of counts. J is TRBJ2-3 and V is TRBV6-4; 10 positions match TRBD2. V was pared by 6 bases and J by 3 bases, with 6 bases of the junction left unmatched. Germline V gene sequence: CDR1 MRHNA, CDR2 SNTAGT. The CDR3 has 15 amino acids. CDR3 in amino acids: CASRPLAGVTDTQYF. Written as DNA, the CDR3 is TGTGCCAGCAGACCGCTAGCGGGAGTAACAGATACGCAGTATTTT.

The V gene is TRBV15, the J gene TRBJ1-2; D ambiguous. V was pared by 1 base and J by 8 bases, with 11 bases between. This CDR3 region has 13 residues. CDR1 LNHNV and CDR2 YYDKDF come from the germline V gene (reference sequence). This CDR3 reads CATSRALSEGYTF. The CDR3 coding sequence is TGTGCCACCAGCAGAGCGTTATCGGAGGGCTACACCTTC.

A few counts support this clonotype. This chain joins TRBV6-5 and TRBJ2-2; D not resolved. The CDR3 runs 14 residues. V lost 2 bases, J lost 7 bases, and 11 bases lay in between. Germline V gene sequence: CDR1 MNHEY, CDR2 SVGAGI. CDR3 sequence: CASSYIADHGELFF. CDR3 sequence (DNA): TGTGCCAGCAGTTACATCGCGGATCACGGGGAGCTGTTTTTT.

This sequence joins TRBV30 and TRBJ2-6; D gene ambiguous. V gave up 4 bases and J gave up 4 bases, with 8 bases separating them. The CDR3 covers 13 residues. CDR1 and CDR2 from the germline V gene are GTSNPN and SVGIG (reference sequence). Written as DNA, the CDR3 is TGTGCCTGGAAAGGGATAGGGGCCAACGTCCTGACTTTC. Translating gives CAWKGIGANVLTF. The whole variable domain, filled in from reference TRBV30 and TRBJ2-6, reads SQTIHQWPATLVQPVGSPLSLECTVEGTSNPNLYWYRQAAGRGLQLLFYSVGIGQISSEVPQNLSASRPQDRQFILSSKKLLLSDSGFYLCAWKGIGANVLTFGAGSRLTVL.

The chain carries TRBV30 and TRBJ2-7, with D perhaps TRBD1 (6 bases). The germline CDR1 and CDR2 sequences are GTSNPN and SVGIG (reference sequence). This CDR3 is 14 amino acids long. The germline V and J ends were trimmed by 1 base and 4 bases, with 14 bases remaining between them. The CDR3 coding sequence is TGTGCCTGGAGTGGCCGGGACAAACGATACGAGCAGTACTTC. Amino acids: CAWSGRDKRYEQYF.

This clonotype was seen more than once but under ten times. CDR3 bases: TGTGCCACCAGCAGAGATGGGCAGGACAATCAGCCCCAGCATTTT. Translating it yields CATSRDGQDNQPQHF. The J gene is TRBJ1-5, the V gene TRBV15; D is unresolved. The CDR3 loop spans 15 amino acids. V lost 0 bases and J 3 bases, leaving 9 bases between the germline ends. Germline V gene sequence: CDR1 LNHNV, CDR2 YYDKDF (reference sequence).

J is TRBJ1-1 and V is TRBV20-1; D gene unclear. Trimming stripped 3 bases from V and 5 bases from J, with 10 bases between. The CDR3 totals 12 residues. Germline assignment: CDR1 DFQATT and CDR2 SNEGSKA (reference sequence). The CDR3 loop is CSARAGSTEAFF. CDR3 in DNA: TGCAGTGCTAGGGCTGGAAGTACTGAAGCTTTCTTT.

The J gene is TRBJ2-7, the V gene TRBV5-1; TRBD1 aligns across 8 bases. Germline CDR1 SGHRS, CDR2 YFSETQ. Trimming removed 0 bases from V and 2 bases from J; junction bases left unmatched: 4. The CDR3 spans 15 residues. CDR3 sequence reads: CASSLELGQAYEQYF. The CDR3 coding sequence is TGCGCCAGCAGCTTGGAGCTGGGACAGGCCTACGAGCAGTACTTC.